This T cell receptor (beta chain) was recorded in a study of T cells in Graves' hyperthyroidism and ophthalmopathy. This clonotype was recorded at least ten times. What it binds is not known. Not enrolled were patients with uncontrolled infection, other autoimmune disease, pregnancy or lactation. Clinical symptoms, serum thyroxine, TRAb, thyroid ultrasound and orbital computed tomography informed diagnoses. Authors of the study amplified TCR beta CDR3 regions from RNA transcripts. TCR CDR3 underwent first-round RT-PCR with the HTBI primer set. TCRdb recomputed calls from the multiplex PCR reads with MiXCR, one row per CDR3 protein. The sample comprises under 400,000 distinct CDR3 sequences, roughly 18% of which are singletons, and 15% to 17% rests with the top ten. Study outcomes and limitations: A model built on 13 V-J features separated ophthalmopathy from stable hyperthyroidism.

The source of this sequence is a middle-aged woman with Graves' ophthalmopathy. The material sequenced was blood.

The CDR3 reads CAWSPTGFDTEAFF. The CDR3 coding sequence is TGTGCCTGGAGTCCGACAGGGTTTGATACTGAAGCTTTCTTT. The genes are TRBV30 and TRBJ1-1; 7 bases fit TRBD1. CDR3 length: 14 amino acids. From germline, CDR1 is GTSNPN and CDR2 SVGIG (reference sequence). The trim removed 2 bases at V and 5 bases at J, leaving 8 bases unmatched. The variable domain in full, completed from reference TRBV30 and TRBJ1-1, reads SQTIHQWPATLVQPVGSPLSLECTVEGTSNPNLYWYRQAAGRGLQLLFYSVGIGQISSEVPQNLSASRPQDRQFILSSKKLLLSDSGFYLCAWSPTGFDTEAFFGQGTRLTVV.